Shown below are 10 T cell receptor beta chains from a single sample sequenced in a study of blood T cell repertoires in COVID-19. Measured with immunoSEQ multiplex PCR; TCRdb has only the in-frame clones, and not every one. In the table there are around 150,000 clones, 65% to 85% of which are singletons. What was sequenced was PBMCs or T cells enriched from blood (not recorded which). Source of these receptors: a woman aged 55-70 years who had recovered from COVID-19.

Here the CDR3 reads CASSRTGAGYTF. Written as DNA, the CDR3 is TGTGCCAGCAGCCGGACAGGAGCCGGCTACACCTTC. The chain carries TRBV5-4 and TRBJ1-2; 7 bases map to TRBD1. V dropped 4 bases and J dropped 8; count of bases not matched to a gene: 5. This CDR3 has 12 amino acids. Germline V lookup: CDR1 SGHNT, CDR2 YYREEE (reference sequence). Full variable domain (outside the CDR3, taken from reference TRBV5-4 and TRBJ1-2): ETGVTQSPTHLIKTRGQQVTLRCSSQSGHNTVSWYQQALGQGPQFIFQYYREEENGRGNFPPRFSGLQFPNYSSELNVNALELDDSALYLCASSRTGAGYTFGSGTRLTVV.

The chain couples TRBV20-1 to TRBJ2-7; D remains ambiguous. The CDR3 is 11 amino acids. Looked up from germline, CDR1 is DFQATT and CDR2 is SNEGSKA (reference sequence). The ends were cut back, 2 bases at V and 3 bases at J, with 5 bases in the middle. The CDR3 coding sequence is TGCAGTGCTAGAATCGGCTACGAGCAGTACTTC. It specifies CSARIGYEQYF.

This clone appeared a single time. The gene calls are TRBV28 and TRBJ1-1; D is uncertain. The CDR3 loop spans 12 amino acids. V was clipped by 1 base and J by 7 bases, with 7 bases between them. Looked up from germline, CDR1 is MDHEN and CDR2 is SYDVKM. The CDR3 bases are TGTGCCAGCAGTTTATTGGGCTTTGAAGCTTTCTTT. Encoded protein: CASSLLGFEAFF.

This clone has only one observation. This rearrangement joins TRBV2 to TRBJ1-5, with 10 bases identical to TRBD1. CDR1 and CDR2 from the germline V gene are SNHLY and FYNNEI. CDR3 size: 14 residues. After removal of 6 bases from V and 7 bases from J, the junction contained 6 bases not matched to a gene. The CDR3 DNA reads as TGTGCCAGCAGATCGACAGGGGGCTCACAGCCCCAGCATTTT. It codes for CASRSTGGSQPQHF.

The chain has TRBV29-1 and TRBJ1-1; 7 bases align to TRBD1. The CDR3 covers 15 residues. The germline V gene has CDR1 SQVTM and CDR2 ANQGSEA. V gave up 6 bases and J gave up 4 bases; unmatched junction bases: 14. DNA for the CDR3: TGCAGCGTCGAAACGACGGGACAGAGGGGCACTGAAGCTTTCTTT. Its protein is CSVETTGQRGTEAFF.

The genes are TRBV5-4 and TRBJ2-1, with 8 bases matching TRBD2. J gave up 0 bases and V 4 bases, and 9 bases lay outside the gene matches. The germline V gene has CDR1 SGHNT and CDR2 YYREEE (reference sequence). CDR3 size: 17 residues. The CDR3 protein is CASSPQSGGLSYNEQFF. CDR3 DNA: TGTGCCAGCAGCCCACAGAGCGGGGGCCTCTCCTACAATGAGCAGTTCTTC.

This sequence joins TRBV3-1 (or the pseudogene TRBV3-2) and TRBJ2-2; TRBD2 matches at 9 bases. CDR3 size: 13 residues. The V and J ends lost 8 bases and 7 bases, in that order; junction bases with no gene match: 5. Germline CDR1 and CDR2: LGHDT and YNNKEL (reference sequence). The CDR3 DNA is TGTGCCAGCGGTAGCGGGGGAAGCGGGGAGCTGTTTTTT. The encoded protein is CASGSGGSGELFF.

This clone has just one count. This rearrangement joins TRBV2 to TRBJ1-5; 7 bases align to TRBD1. With V trimmed by 8 bases and J by 7 bases, 14 bases remained unmatched. Germline CDR1 and CDR2: SNHLY and FYNNEI. The CDR3 sequence is 15 residues long. The CDR3: CASAEIQGKGQPQHF. The CDR3, as DNA: TGTGCCAGCGCGGAGATACAGGGGAAAGGGCAGCCCCAGCATTTT. Supplemented by reference TRBV2 and TRBJ1-5, the full variable domain reads EPEVTQTPSHQVTQMGQEVILRCVPISNHLYFYWYRQILGQKVEFLVSFYNNEISEKSEIFDDQFSVERPDGSNFTLKIRSTKLEDSAMYFCASAEIQGKGQPQHFGDGTRLSIL.

The sample holds a few counts of this clone. The chain joins TRBV23-1 to TRBJ2-2; no clear D gene. TRBV23-1 is an open reading frame whose function is uncertain. Trimming took off 2 bases at V and 0 bases at J, with 16 bases between the two ends. CDR3 length equals 18 residues. The CDR3 loop is CASSQGRGQKPNTGELFF. The CDR3, as DNA: TGCGCCAGCAGTCAAGGCCGCGGTCAGAAGCCGAACACCGGGGAGCTGTTTTTT.

The CDR3 region has the DNA TGTGCCAGCAGCTTACGGGGAGGGCTTTCTGAGCAGTACTTC. Its translation is CASSLRGGLSEQYF. The gene calls are TRBV16 and TRBJ2-7, with 7 bases matching TRBD2. Per germline, CDR1 KGHSY and CDR2 FQNENV. The CDR3 spans 14 residues. Trimming cost V 5 bases and J 7 bases; bases outside gene matches: 11.